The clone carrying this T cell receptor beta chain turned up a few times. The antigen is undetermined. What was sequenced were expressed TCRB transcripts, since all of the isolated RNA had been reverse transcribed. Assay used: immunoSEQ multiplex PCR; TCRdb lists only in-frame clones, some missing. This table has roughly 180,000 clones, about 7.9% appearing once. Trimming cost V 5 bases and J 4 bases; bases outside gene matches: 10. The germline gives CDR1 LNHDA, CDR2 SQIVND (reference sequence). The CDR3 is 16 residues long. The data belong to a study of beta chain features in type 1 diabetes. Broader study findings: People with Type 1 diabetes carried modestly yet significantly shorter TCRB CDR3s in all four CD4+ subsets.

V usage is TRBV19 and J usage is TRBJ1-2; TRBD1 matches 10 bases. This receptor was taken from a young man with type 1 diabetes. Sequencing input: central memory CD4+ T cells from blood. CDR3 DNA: TGTGCCAGTAGTCCTCCTCCGGGACAGGGGATCTATGGCTACACCTTC. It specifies CASSPPPGQGIYGYTF.